This TCR beta chain was sequenced for a study of T cells in Graves' hyperthyroidism and ophthalmopathy. Study in general: Upon initial diagnosis and before any treatment, peripheral blood was collected.

V trimming: 4 bases; J trimming: 8 bases; junction bases outside the gene matches: 9. The CDR3 covers 15 residues. CDR1 and CDR2 (germline): SGDLS, YYNGEE. What was amplified from RNA transcripts were TCR beta CDR3 regions. First-round RT-PCR with HTBI primers amplified the TCR CDR3 region. Each CDR3 protein is one row after TCRdb ran MiXCR on the multiplex PCR reads. Of approximately 620,000 distinct CDR3 sequences listed, around 14% are singletons. The genes are TRBV9 and TRBJ2-4, with 10 bases aligning to TRBD2. The TCR was taken from a woman aged 25 to 39 with Graves' hyperthyroidism that later progressed to Graves' ophthalmopathy. Sequences were obtained from blood. The CDR3 spells CASSITGTSVDIQYF. In nucleotides, the CDR3 is TGTGCCAGCAGCATCACCGGGACTAGCGTAGACATTCAGTACTTC. The full variable domain, in which reference TRBV9 and TRBJ2-4 provide the parts outside the CDR3, is DSGVTQTPKHLITATGQRVTLRCSPRSGDLSVYWYQQSLDQGLQFLIQYYNGEERAKGNILERFSAQQFPDLHSELNLSSLELGDSALYFCASSITGTSVDIQYFGAGTRLSVL.